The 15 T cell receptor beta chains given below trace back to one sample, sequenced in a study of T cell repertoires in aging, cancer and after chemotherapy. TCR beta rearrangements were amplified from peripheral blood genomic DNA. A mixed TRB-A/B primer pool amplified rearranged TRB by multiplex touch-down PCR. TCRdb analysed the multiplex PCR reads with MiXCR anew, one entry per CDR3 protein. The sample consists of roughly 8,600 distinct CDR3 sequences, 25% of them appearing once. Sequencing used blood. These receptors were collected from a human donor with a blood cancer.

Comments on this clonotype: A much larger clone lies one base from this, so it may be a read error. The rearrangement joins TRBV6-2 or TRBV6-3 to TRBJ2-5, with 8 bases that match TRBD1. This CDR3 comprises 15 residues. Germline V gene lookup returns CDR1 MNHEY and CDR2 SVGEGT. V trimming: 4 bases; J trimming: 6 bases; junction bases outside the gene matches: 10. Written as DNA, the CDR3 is TGTGCCAGCAGTTTGGGACAGGTGGGTCAAAAGACCCAGTACTTC. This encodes CASSLGQVGQKTQYF.

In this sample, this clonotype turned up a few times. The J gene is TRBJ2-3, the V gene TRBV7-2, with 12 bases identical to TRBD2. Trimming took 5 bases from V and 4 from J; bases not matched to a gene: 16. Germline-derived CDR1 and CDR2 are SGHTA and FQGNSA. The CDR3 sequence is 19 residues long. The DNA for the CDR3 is TGTGCCAGCAGCCTAAAAGTCCTATCTAGCGGGGGGGCCGCAGATACGCAGTATTTT. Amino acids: CASSLKVLSSGGAADTQYF.

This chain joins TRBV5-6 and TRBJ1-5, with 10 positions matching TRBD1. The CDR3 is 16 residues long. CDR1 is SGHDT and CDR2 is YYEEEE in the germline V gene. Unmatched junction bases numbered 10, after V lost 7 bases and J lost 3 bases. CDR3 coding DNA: TGTGCCAGCGGCCGGAGGACAGGGGGTAACAATCAGCCCCAGCATTTT. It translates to CASGRRTGGNNQPQHF.

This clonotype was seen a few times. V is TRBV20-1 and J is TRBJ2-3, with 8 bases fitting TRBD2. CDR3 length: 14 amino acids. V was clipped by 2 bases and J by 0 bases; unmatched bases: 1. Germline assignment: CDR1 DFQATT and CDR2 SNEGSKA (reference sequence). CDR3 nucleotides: TGCAGTGCTAGACTAGCGGGTAGCACAGATACGCAGTATTTT. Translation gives CSARLAGSTDTQYF.

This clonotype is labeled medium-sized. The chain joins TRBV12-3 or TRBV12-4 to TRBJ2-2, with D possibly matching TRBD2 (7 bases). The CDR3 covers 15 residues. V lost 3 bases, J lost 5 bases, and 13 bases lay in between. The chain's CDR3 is CASSFAGARTGELFF. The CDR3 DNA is TGTGCCAGCAGTTTCGCGGGGGCCCGGACCGGGGAGCTGTTTTTT.

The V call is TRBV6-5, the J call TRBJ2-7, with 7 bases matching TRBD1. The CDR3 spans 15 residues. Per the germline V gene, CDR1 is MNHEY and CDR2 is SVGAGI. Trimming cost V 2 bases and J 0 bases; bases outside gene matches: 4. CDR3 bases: TGTGCCAGCAGTTACACGGGACAGAGCTCCTACGAGCAGTACTTC. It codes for CASSYTGQSSYEQYF.

The CDR3 loop is CSARDIRQRTPNEKLFF. The CDR3 bases are TGCAGTGCTAGAGATATTAGGCAACGGACACCTAATGAAAAACTGTTTTTT. The chain joins TRBV20-1 to TRBJ1-4, with D perhaps TRBD1 (5 bases). V lost 0 bases and J lost 3, with 17 bases in between. Germline V gene sequence: CDR1 DFQATT, CDR2 SNEGSKA (reference sequence). This CDR3 is 17 amino acids long.

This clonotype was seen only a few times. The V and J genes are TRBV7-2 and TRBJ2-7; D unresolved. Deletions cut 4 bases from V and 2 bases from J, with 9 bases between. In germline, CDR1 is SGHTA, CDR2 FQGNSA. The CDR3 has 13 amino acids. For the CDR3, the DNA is TGTGCCAGCAGCTCGCTCCCAACCTACGAGCAGTACTTC. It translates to CASSSLPTYEQYF.

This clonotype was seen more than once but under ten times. Here the CDR3 DNA reads TGTGCCAGCAGCCAAATCTTAGGACGGCCAGGCGGTAGGCCCTACGAGCAGTACTTC. Translating gives CASSQILGRPGGRPYEQYF. The chain recombines TRBV14 with TRBJ2-7; D remains unclear. Trimming pared 2 bases from V and 2 bases from J, leaving 25 bases between. Germline lookup yields CDR1 SGHDN and CDR2 FVKESK. CDR3 length: 19 residues.

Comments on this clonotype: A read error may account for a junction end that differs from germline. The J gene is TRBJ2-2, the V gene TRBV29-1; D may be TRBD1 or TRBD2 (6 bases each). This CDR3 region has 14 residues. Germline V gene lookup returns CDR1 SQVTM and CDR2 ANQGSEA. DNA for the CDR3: TGCAGCGGCGGACGAGGGGGGAACGCCGGGGAGCTGTTTTTT. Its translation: CSGGRGGNAGELFF.

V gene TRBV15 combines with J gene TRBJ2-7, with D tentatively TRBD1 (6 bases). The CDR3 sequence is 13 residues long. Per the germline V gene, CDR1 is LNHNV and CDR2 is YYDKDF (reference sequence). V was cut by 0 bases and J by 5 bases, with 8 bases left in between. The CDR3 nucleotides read TGTGCCACCAGCAGAGACAGGGGCGACGAGCAGTACTTC. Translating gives CATSRDRGDEQYF. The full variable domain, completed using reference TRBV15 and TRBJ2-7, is DAMVIQNPRYQVTQFGKPVTLSCSQTLNHNVMYWYQQKSSQAPKLLFHYYDKDFNNEADTPDNFQSRRPNTSFCFLDIRSPGLGDTAMYLCATSRDRGDEQYFGPGTRLTVT.

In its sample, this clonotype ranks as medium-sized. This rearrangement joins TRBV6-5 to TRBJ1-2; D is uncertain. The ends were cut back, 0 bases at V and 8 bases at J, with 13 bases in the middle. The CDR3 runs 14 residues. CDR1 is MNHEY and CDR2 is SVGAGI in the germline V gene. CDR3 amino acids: CASSYSTGRSGYTF. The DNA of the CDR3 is TGTGCCAGCAGTTACTCGACGGGTCGGAGCGGCTACACCTTC.

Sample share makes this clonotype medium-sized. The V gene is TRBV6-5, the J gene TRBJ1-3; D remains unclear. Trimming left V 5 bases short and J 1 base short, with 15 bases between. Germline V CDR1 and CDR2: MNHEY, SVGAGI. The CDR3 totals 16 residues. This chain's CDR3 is CASSPTKGRSGNTIYF. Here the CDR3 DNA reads TGTGCCAGCAGTCCAACCAAAGGGCGGTCTGGAAACACCATATATTTT.

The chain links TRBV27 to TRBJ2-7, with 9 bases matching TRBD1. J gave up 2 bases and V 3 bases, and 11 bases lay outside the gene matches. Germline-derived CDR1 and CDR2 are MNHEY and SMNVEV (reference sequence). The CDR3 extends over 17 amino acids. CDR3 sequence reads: CASSFSTPGQGPYEQYF. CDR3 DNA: TGTGCCAGCAGTTTCTCCACCCCGGGACAGGGTCCCTACGAGCAGTACTTC.

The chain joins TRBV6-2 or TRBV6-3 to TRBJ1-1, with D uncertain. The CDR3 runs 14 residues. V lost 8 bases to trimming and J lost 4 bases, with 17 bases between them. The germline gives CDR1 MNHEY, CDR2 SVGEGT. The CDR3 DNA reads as TGTGCCAGCCATCCCGGCGCCTCCGCCACTGAAGCTTTCTTT. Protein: CASHPGASATEAFF.